This TCR beta chain was recovered during a study of a mutant IDH1 vaccine in newly diagnosed glioma. Produced via immunoSEQ multiplex PCR; TCRdb's table is partial and in-frame only. The table includes about 92,000 clones, about 83% detected once. Time point described: baseline, week 1 (first vaccination visit). Treatment here: pre-vaccination baseline after standard-of-care therapy. New astrocytomas of WHO grade 3 or 4 that were IDH1-mutant and ATRX-lost were found in the donors. With 5 bases removed from V and 5 bases from J, the gap between germline ends came to 10 bases. Germline loops: CDR1 SSHAT, CDR2 FNYEAQ (reference sequence). The CDR3 spans 13 residues.

The chain carries TRBV7-7 and TRBJ2-1, with D unclear. The sequence came from a woman in her forties or fifties with glioma. This material consisted of PBMCs, taken from a glioma patient treated with radiotherapy, temozolomide or both. The CDR3, as DNA: TGTGCCAGCAGCCTCGCCGGTCACAATGAGCAGTTCTTC. It codes for CASSLAGHNEQFF.